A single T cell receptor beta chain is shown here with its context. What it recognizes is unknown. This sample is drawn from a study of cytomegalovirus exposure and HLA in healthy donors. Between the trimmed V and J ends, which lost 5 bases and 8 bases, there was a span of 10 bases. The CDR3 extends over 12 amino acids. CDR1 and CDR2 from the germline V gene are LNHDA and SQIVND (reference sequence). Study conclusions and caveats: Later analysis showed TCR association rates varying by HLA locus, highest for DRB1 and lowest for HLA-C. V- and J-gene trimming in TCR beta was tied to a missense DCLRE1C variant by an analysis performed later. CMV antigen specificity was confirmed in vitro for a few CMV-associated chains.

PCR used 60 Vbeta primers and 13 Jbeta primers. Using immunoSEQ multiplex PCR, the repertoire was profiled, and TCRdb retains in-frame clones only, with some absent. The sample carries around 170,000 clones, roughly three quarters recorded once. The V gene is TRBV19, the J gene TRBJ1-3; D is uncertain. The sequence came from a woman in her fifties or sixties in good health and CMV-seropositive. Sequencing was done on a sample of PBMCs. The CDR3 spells CASSGPGDTIYF. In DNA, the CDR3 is TGTGCCAGTAGTGGTCCCGGGGACACCATATATTTT.